The 30 T cell receptor beta chains below all came from one sample that was sequenced in a study of control samples from healthy donors and cancer patients. The protocol was immunoSEQ multiplex PCR, while the TCRdb copy is restricted to in-frame clones and leaves out a portion. Among about 120,000 clones listed, approximately 90% were seen once. Sequences were obtained from blood. The receptors originated from a man aged 25-45 years in good health.

The chain employs TRBV20-1 and TRBJ1-1, with unresolved D. This CDR3 is built from 11 residues. The V and J ends lost 6 bases and 0 bases respectively, with 5 bases between them. CDR1 and CDR2 from the germline V gene are DFQATT and SNEGSKA (reference sequence). The CDR3 sequence is CSAHLNTEAFF. The CDR3 DNA is TGCAGTGCCCACTTGAACACTGAAGCTTTCTTT.

J is TRBJ2-5 and V is TRBV3-1 (or the pseudogene TRBV3-2); 15 bases are a match to TRBD2. CDR3 length: 17 amino acids. Germline V gene lookup returns CDR1 LGHDT and CDR2 YNNKEL (reference sequence). With 4 bases clipped from V and 3 bases from J, the junction kept 6 bases outside the gene matches. CDR3 sequence: CASSRRGTSGGKETQYF. The CDR3 bases are TGTGCCAGCAGCCGGCGAGGGACTAGCGGGGGGAAAGAGACCCAGTACTTC.

Here the CDR3 reads CASSRDRDYGYTF. The CDR3 bases are TGTGCCAGCAGCCGGGACAGGGACTATGGCTACACCTTC. V usage is TRBV7-9 and J usage is TRBJ1-2, with 9 bases matching TRBD1. This CDR3 region has 13 residues. The V and J ends lost 5 bases and 3 bases, in that order; junction bases with no gene match: 1. Germline values: CDR1 SEHNR, CDR2 FQNEAQ (reference sequence).

This chain connects TRBV5-6 to TRBJ2-2, with D perhaps TRBD1 (6 bases). Trimming shortened V by 1 base and J by 1 base, and 11 bases separated the two germline ends. The CDR3 is made up of 16 amino acids. The germline V gene encodes CDR1 SGHDT and CDR2 YYEEEE. CDR3 bases: TGTGCCAGCAGCTTGTTGGTAGGGGGGAACACCGGGGAGCTGTTTTTT. It is translated as CASSLLVGGNTGELFF.

J is TRBJ1-1 and V is TRBV19; the D is unclear. V dropped 9 bases and J dropped 11 bases, with 16 bases sitting between them. This CDR3 is 11 amino acids long. CDR1 is LNHDA, CDR2 SQIVND, per germline (reference sequence). The CDR3 sequence: CASRVRSMAFF. The CDR3 region has the DNA TGTGCCAGCCGAGTAAGGAGTATGGCTTTCTTT.

This rearrangement joins TRBV6-5 to TRBJ1-1, with a possible D match to TRBD1 (5 bases). The CDR3 runs to 13 residues. CDR1 is MNHEY and CDR2 is SVGAGI in the germline V gene. V dropped 7 bases and J dropped 2 bases, with 11 bases sitting between them. The CDR3 coding sequence is TGTGCCAGCATCGGGGGGGATAACACTGAAGCTTTCTTT. Encoded protein: CASIGGDNTEAFF.

The chain joins TRBV7-8 to TRBJ1-5, with D possibly TRBD1 on 5 matching bases. Germline V CDR1 and CDR2: SGHVS, FQNEAQ. V lost 1 base and J lost 0, with 19 bases in between. This CDR3 spans 19 amino acids. CDR3 in amino acids: CASSLVGFKTGYSNQPQHF. CDR3 coding DNA: TGTGCCAGCAGCTTAGTTGGGTTTAAAACAGGTTATAGCAATCAGCCCCAGCATTTT.

The V call is TRBV5-1, the J call TRBJ2-3; D perhaps matches TRBD2 (5 bases). The CDR3 runs to 15 residues. Per the germline V gene, CDR1 is SGHRS and CDR2 is YFSETQ. Trimming left V 3 bases short and J 4 bases short, with 15 bases between. The CDR3 loop is CASSSTGSIADTQYF. In DNA form, the CDR3 reads TGCGCCAGCAGCTCAACGGGGAGTATCGCAGATACGCAGTATTTT.

The chain carries TRBV7-2 and TRBJ1-5; the D gene is possibly TRBD1 (6 bases). The CDR3 runs 15 residues. CDR1 and CDR2 (germline): SGHTA, FQGNSA. V shed 1 base and J shed 7 bases, with 14 bases lying between them. The CDR3 nucleotides read TGTGCCAGCAGCTTAGAAAGGGCAGGGACACAGCCCCAGCATTTT. It is translated as CASSLERAGTQPQHF.

This clone has a single count. This chain links TRBV4-1 with TRBJ1-2; the D is unclear. The germline gives CDR1 MGHRA, CDR2 YSYEKL. V lost 0 bases and J lost 4, with 9 bases in between. This CDR3 has 14 amino acids. CDR3 region: CASSQDGESYGYTF. The DNA of the CDR3 is TGCGCCAGCAGCCAAGATGGGGAGTCCTATGGCTACACCTTC.

J is TRBJ2-5 and V is TRBV7-2; perhaps TRBD1 as D (5 bases). The tail of the sequence fits TRBJ2-7 better, so the J call may be wrong. The CDR3 length is 12 residues. Germline CDR1 and CDR2: SGHTA and FQGNSA. Here the CDR3 DNA reads TGTGCCAGCGGGGCCTATCGGCACGAGCAGTACTTC. Translating it yields CASGAYRHEQYF.

The chain has TRBV19 and TRBJ2-5; tentative D call: TRBD1 (6 bases). Trimming took 5 bases from V and 1 from J, leaving 14 bases between them. The CDR3 runs to 15 residues. The V gene's germline CDR1 is LNHDA and CDR2 SQIVND (reference sequence). This CDR3 reads CASSPGQLFQETQYF. Written as DNA, the CDR3 is TGTGCCAGTAGTCCTGGACAGCTTTTCCAAGAGACCCAGTACTTC. Complete variable domain (other parts from reference TRBV19 and TRBJ2-5): DGGITQSPKYLFRKEGQNVTLSCEQNLNHDAMYWYRQDPGQGLRLIYYSQIVNDFQKGDIAEGYSVSREKKESFPLTVTSAQKNPTAFYLCASSPGQLFQETQYFGPGTRLLVL.

The V and J genes are TRBV11-3 and TRBJ1-1, with TRBD1 matching over 8 bases. CDR1 is SGHNT, CDR2 YENEEA, per germline. CDR3 length: 14 amino acids. Trimming removed 0 bases from V and 6 bases from J; junction bases left unmatched: 3. CDR3 region: CASSLEQGASEAFF. DNA of the CDR3: TGTGCCAGCAGCTTAGAGCAGGGGGCCTCTGAAGCTTTCTTT.

V and J are TRBV23-1 and TRBJ1-6, with D possibly being TRBD1 (5 bases). TRBV23-1 is treated as an ORF (open reading frame) with a function not yet certain. V lost 11 bases and J 8 bases, leaving 22 bases between the germline ends. CDR3 length: 15 residues. CDR3 loop: CAAFCKGMRDSPLHF. The CDR3 DNA is TGCGCCGCCTTCTGTAAGGGGATGAGAGATTCACCCCTCCACTTT.

The V and J genes are TRBV24-1 and TRBJ2-1, with 12 bases aligning to TRBD2. The CDR3 runs 16 residues. Per the germline V gene, CDR1 is KGHDR and CDR2 is SFDVKD. Germline trimming cut 4 bases from V and 4 bases from J; bases unmatched to any gene: 4. The CDR3 loop reads CATSETSGGLYNEQFF. DNA of the CDR3: TGTGCCACCAGTGAAACTAGCGGGGGGCTATACAATGAGCAGTTCTTC.

The chain recombines TRBV5-6 with TRBJ2-3, with D uncertain. Germline V gene lookup returns CDR1 SGHDT and CDR2 YYEEEE. V was pared by 0 bases and J by 2 bases, with 10 bases between. There are 15 residues in the CDR3. The CDR3 loop is CASSLAGKFTDTQYF. The CDR3 nucleotides read TGTGCCAGCAGCTTGGCAGGTAAATTCACAGATACGCAGTATTTT.

This clone was seen only a few times. This sequence joins TRBV6-5 and TRBJ2-6; D ambiguous. This CDR3 is built from 13 residues. Germline assignment: CDR1 MNHEY and CDR2 SVGAGI. The V end was cut by 5 bases, the J end by 2 bases, with 4 bases between. DNA of the CDR3: TGTGCCAGCAGTCTTCCTGGGGCCAACGTCCTGACTTTC. This translates into CASSLPGANVLTF.

The V call is TRBV24-1, the J call TRBJ1-3, with D possibly being TRBD1 (6 bases). The CDR3 totals 13 residues. V was trimmed by 3 bases and J by 6 bases, leaving 8 bases between them. Per germline, CDR1 KGHDR and CDR2 SFDVKD. CDR3: CATSDPGANTIYF. CDR3 coding DNA: TGTGCCACCAGTGATCCGGGGGCAAACACCATATATTTT.

This chain joins TRBV9 and TRBJ1-6; no clear D gene. Germline V gene data show CDR1 as SGDLS and CDR2 as YYNGEE. CDR3 length: 13 amino acids. Trimming cost V 0 bases and J 6 bases, with 4 bases left between them. The CDR3 loop reads CASSVETNSPLHF. CDR3 nucleotides: TGTGCCAGCAGCGTAGAAACTAATTCACCCCTCCACTTT. The entire variable domain, with the rest obtained from reference TRBV9 and TRBJ1-6, is as follows: DSGVTQTPKHLITATGQRVTLRCSPRSGDLSVYWYQQSLDQGLQFLIQYYNGEERAKGNILERFSAQQFPDLHSELNLSSLELGDSALYFCASSVETNSPLHFGNGTRLTVT.

This clone was counted a single time. The genes are TRBV14 and TRBJ2-2; a possible D gene is TRBD1 (6 bases). With 4 bases removed from V and 2 bases from J, the gap between germline ends came to 14 bases. The CDR3 has 16 amino acids. In germline, CDR1 is SGHDN, CDR2 FVKESK. The CDR3, as DNA: TGTGCCAGCAGCCTACATTCCGGGACAAACACCGGGGAGCTGTTTTTT. Translating gives CASSLHSGTNTGELFF.

The rearrangement joins TRBV11-3 to TRBJ1-1; D is unresolved. Looked up from germline, CDR1 is SGHNT and CDR2 is YENEEA. The CDR3 covers 12 residues. Trimming stripped 5 bases from V and 0 bases from J, with 4 bases between. The CDR3 DNA reads as TGTGCCAGCAGCAATTTGAACACTGAAGCTTTCTTT. Its protein product is CASSNLNTEAFF.

The CDR3 DNA reads as TGTGCCTGGAGCTTGAGTTTGTATGGCAATCAGCCCCAGCATTTT. Translated: CAWSLSLYGNQPQHF. This chain connects TRBV30 to TRBJ1-5; D uncertain. The germline V gene encodes CDR1 GTSNPN and CDR2 SVGIG (reference sequence). With 3 bases removed from V and 2 bases from J, the gap between germline ends came to 14 bases. The CDR3 contains 15 residues.

The genes are TRBV15 and TRBJ1-1; D is possibly TRBD1 (6 bases). V lost 1 base and J 0 bases, leaving 15 bases between the germline ends. Looked up from germline, CDR1 is LNHNV and CDR2 is YYDKDF (reference sequence). This CDR3 has 17 residues. The CDR3 loop is CATSRGGGRHMNTEAFF. CDR3 in DNA: TGTGCCACCAGCAGAGGGGGGGGCAGGCACATGAACACTGAAGCTTTCTTT.

The CDR3 DNA follows: TGTGCCAGCACCCGGAACCCGGGACTAGCGGGGTCTAGCACAGATACGCAGTATTTT. Its protein product is CASTRNPGLAGSSTDTQYF. The genes are TRBV2 and TRBJ2-3; TRBD2 matches at 13 bases. The length of the CDR3 is 19 residues. J gave up 0 bases and V 7 bases, and 13 bases lay outside the gene matches. CDR1 and CDR2 from the germline V gene are SNHLY and FYNNEI.

The rearrangement joins TRBV2 to TRBJ1-1, with no clear D. Trimming pared 1 base from V and 6 bases from J, leaving 6 bases between. Germline V lookup: CDR1 SNHLY, CDR2 FYNNEI. The CDR3 is 12 residues long. The CDR3 reads CASSEGSPEAFF. The CDR3 DNA reads TGTGCCAGCAGTGAAGGGAGTCCTGAAGCTTTCTTT.

The chain combines TRBV7-9 with TRBJ1-1; D remains unclear. Trimming removed 5 bases from V and 0 bases from J, with 7 bases in between. This CDR3 has 13 amino acids. CDR1 SEHNR and CDR2 FQNEAQ come from the germline V gene (reference sequence). The CDR3 sequence: CASSLSVNTEAFF. The CDR3 bases are TGTGCCAGCAGCCTATCGGTGAACACTGAAGCTTTCTTT.

J is TRBJ2-7 and V is TRBV7-6, with 12 bases identical to TRBD2. Looked up from germline, CDR1 is SGHVS and CDR2 is FNYEAQ. The trim removed 4 bases at V and 7 bases at J, leaving 8 bases unmatched. This CDR3 has 15 amino acids. CDR3 residues: CASSSETSGGREQYF. CDR3 in DNA: TGTGCCAGCAGCTCCGAGACTAGCGGGGGTCGTGAGCAGTACTTC.

The chain links TRBV18 to TRBJ1-1; TRBD1 matches 11 bases. In germline, CDR1 is KGHSH, CDR2 LQKENI. V was clipped by 6 bases and J by 7 bases; unmatched bases: 10. The CDR3 is 15 residues long. The CDR3 is CASSPTGQGVLEAFF. CDR3 coding DNA: TGTGCCAGCTCGCCCACGGGACAGGGGGTGCTTGAAGCTTTCTTT.

This clone was counted only a few times. The chain is built from TRBV4-1 and TRBJ1-5; D is possibly TRBD1 (5 bases). This CDR3 contains 15 residues. Per the germline V gene, CDR1 is MGHRA and CDR2 is YSYEKL. Trimming removed 1 base at V and 0 bases at J, with 7 bases between. As DNA, the CDR3 is TGCGCCAGCAGCCAAGCGGGGGTTAGCAATCAGCCCCAGCATTTT. It yields the protein CASSQAGVSNQPQHF.

The chain is built from TRBV6-5 and TRBJ1-1; 7 bases match TRBD1. Germline V gives CDR1 MNHEY, CDR2 SVGAGI. V was pared by 7 bases and J by 0 bases, with 5 bases of the junction left unmatched. This CDR3 region has 14 residues. The CDR3 sequence is CASNRQGLNTEAFF. DNA of the CDR3: TGTGCCAGCAATCGACAGGGTTTGAACACTGAAGCTTTCTTT.